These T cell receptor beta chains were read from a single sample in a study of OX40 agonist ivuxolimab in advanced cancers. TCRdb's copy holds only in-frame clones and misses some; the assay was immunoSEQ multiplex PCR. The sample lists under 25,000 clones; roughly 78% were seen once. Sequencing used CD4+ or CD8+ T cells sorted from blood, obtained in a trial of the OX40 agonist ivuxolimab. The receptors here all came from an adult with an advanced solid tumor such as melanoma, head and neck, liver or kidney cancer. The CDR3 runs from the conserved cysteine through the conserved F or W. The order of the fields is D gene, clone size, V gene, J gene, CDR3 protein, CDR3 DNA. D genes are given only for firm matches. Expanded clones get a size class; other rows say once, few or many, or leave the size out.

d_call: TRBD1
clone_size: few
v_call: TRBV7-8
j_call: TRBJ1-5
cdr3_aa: CASSPLDRAANQPQHF
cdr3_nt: TGTGCCAGCAGCCCCCTCGACAGGGCCGCGAATCAGCCCCAGCATTTT

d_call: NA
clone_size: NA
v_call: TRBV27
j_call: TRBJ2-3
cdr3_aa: CASSLSPGASDTQYF
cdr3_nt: TGTGCCAGCAGTTTATCGCCAGGGGCTTCGGATACGCAGTATTTT

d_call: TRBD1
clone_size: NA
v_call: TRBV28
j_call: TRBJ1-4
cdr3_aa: CASSLLRPRQGEKLFF
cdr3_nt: TGTGCCAGCAGTTTACTACGCCCTCGACAGGGTGAAAAACTGTTTTTT

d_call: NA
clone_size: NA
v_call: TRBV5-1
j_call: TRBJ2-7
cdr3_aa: CASSFGSLYEQYF
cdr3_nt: TGCGCCAGCAGTTTTGGGAGTCTTTACGAGCAGTACTTC

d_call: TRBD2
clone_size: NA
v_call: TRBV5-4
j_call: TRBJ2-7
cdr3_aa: CASSLWSGAPNEQYF
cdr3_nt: TGTGCCAGCAGCTTGTGGAGCGGGGCCCCAAACGAGCAGTACTTC

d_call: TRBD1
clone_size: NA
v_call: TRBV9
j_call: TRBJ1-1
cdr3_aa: CASSVDRDNAEAFF
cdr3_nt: TGTGCCAGCAGCGTCGACAGGGATAACGCTGAAGCTTTCTTT

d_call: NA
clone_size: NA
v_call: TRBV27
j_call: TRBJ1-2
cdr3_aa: CASSHSTGEVLYGYTF
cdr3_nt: TGTGCCAGCAGTCATTCTACAGGAGAGGTTCTCTATGGCTACACCTTC

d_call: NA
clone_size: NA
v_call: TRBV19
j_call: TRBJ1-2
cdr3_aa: CASSIAGQGPGYGYTF
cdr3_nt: TGTGCCAGTAGTATCGCGGGGCAGGGACCTGGGTATGGCTACACCTTC

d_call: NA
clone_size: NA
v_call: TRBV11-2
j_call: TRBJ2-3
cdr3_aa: CASSSMDTQYF
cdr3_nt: TGTGCCAGCAGCTCAATGGATACGCAGTATTTT

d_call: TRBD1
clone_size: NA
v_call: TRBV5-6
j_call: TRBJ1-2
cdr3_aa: CASSLDLGQINYGYTF
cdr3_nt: TGTGCCAGCAGCTTGGATTTGGGACAGATTAACTATGGCTACACCTTC

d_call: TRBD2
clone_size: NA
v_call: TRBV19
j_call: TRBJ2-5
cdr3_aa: CASSEREVQETQYF
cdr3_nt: TGTGCCAGTTCCGAGCGGGAGGTACAAGAGACCCAGTACTTC

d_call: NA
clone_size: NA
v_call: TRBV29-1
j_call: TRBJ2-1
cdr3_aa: CSVEAEAGLDYNEQFF
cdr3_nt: TGCAGCGTTGAAGCGGAGGCGGGATTGGACTACAATGAGCAGTTCTTC

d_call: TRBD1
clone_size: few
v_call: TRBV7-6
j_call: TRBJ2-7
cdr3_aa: CASYSGGLEQYF
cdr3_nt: TGTGCCAGCTACTCAGGGGGCCTCGAGCAGTACTTC

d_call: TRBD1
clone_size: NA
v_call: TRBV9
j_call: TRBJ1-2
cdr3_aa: CASSVAPEGQPNYGYTF
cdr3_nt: TGTGCCAGCAGCGTAGCCCCCGAGGGACAGCCTAACTATGGCTACACCTTC

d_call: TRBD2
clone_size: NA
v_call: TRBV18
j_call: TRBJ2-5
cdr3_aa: CASSPPRGGGETQYF
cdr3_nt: TGTGCCAGCTCACCACCGCGGGGGGGCGGAGAGACCCAGTACTTC

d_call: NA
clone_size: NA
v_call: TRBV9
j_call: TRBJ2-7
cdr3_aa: CASSVGGGRAYEQYF
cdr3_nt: TGTGCCAGCAGCGTAGGGGGGGGCAGAGCCTACGAGCAGTACTTC

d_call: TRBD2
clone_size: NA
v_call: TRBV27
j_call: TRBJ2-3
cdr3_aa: CASSPTGRHSTDTQYF
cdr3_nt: TGTGCCAGCAGTCCCACCGGGAGGCACTCCACAGATACGCAGTATTTT

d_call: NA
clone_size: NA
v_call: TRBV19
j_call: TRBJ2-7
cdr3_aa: CASSTLTGILEQYF
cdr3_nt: TGTGCCAGTAGTACCTTGACAGGCATCTTGGAGCAGTACTTC

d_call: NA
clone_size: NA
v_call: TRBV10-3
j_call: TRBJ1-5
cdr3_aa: CAIRPGGSDQPQHF
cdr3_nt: TGTGCCATCCGCCCCGGGGGCTCGGATCAGCCCCAGCATTTT

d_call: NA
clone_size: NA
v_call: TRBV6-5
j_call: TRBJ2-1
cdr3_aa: CASSPLGFHEQFF
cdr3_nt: TGTGCCAGCAGCCCCCTCGGCTTCCATGAGCAGTTCTTC

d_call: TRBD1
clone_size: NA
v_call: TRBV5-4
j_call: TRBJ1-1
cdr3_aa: CASSPNFGQGFNEAFF
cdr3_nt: TGTGCCAGCAGCCCAAACTTCGGACAGGGCTTTAATGAAGCTTTCTTT

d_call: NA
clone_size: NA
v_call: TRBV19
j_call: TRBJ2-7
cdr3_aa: CASSRSGESYEQYF
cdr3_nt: TGTGCCAGTAGTAGATCGGGAGAGTCCTACGAGCAGTACTTC

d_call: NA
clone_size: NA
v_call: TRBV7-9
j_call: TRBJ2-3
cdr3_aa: CASSLVGGIAGYTQYF
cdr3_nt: TGTGCCAGCAGCTTAGTGGGCGGGATTGCGGGGTATACGCAGTATTTT

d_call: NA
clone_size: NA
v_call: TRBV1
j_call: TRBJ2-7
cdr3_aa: CTSSQDGAGSTRTEQYF
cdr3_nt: TGCACCAGCAGCCAAGATGGAGCGGGATCCACAAGGACGGAGCAGTACTTC

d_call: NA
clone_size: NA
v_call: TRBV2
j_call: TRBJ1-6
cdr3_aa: CASSDADSSPLHF
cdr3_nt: TGTGCCAGCAGTGATGCGGACAGCTCACCCCTCCACTTT

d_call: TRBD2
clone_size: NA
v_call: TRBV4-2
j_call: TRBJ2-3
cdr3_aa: CASSQETSGGADTQYF
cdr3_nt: TGTGCCAGCAGCCAAGAGACTAGCGGGGGGGCAGATACGCAGTATTTT

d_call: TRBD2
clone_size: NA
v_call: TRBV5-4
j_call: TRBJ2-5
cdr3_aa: CASSLATSGPQETQYF
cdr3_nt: TGTGCCAGCAGCTTGGCGACTAGCGGCCCCCAAGAGACCCAGTACTTC

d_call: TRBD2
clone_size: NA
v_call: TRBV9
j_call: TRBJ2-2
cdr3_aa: CASSLGLAGVTGELFF
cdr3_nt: TGTGCCAGCAGCCTGGGACTAGCGGGGGTCACCGGGGAGCTGTTTTTT

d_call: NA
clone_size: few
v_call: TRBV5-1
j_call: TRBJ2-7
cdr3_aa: CASSLGGNSYEQYF
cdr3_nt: TGCGCCAGCAGCTTGGGGGGGAACTCCTACGAGCAGTACTTC

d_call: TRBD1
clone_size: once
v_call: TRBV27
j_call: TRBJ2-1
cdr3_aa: CASSPQGDNEQFF
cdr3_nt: TGTGCCAGCAGTCCCCAGGGGGACAATGAGCAGTTCTTC

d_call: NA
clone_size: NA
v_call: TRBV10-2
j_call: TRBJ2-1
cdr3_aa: CASSAPKQFF
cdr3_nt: TGCGCCAGCAGTGCGCCTAAGCAGTTCTTC

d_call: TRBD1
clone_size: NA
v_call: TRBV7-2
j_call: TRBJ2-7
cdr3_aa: CASSFEGTGGAFSYEQYF
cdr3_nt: TGTGCCAGCAGCTTCGAAGGGACAGGGGGTGCTTTTTCCTACGAGCAGTACTTC